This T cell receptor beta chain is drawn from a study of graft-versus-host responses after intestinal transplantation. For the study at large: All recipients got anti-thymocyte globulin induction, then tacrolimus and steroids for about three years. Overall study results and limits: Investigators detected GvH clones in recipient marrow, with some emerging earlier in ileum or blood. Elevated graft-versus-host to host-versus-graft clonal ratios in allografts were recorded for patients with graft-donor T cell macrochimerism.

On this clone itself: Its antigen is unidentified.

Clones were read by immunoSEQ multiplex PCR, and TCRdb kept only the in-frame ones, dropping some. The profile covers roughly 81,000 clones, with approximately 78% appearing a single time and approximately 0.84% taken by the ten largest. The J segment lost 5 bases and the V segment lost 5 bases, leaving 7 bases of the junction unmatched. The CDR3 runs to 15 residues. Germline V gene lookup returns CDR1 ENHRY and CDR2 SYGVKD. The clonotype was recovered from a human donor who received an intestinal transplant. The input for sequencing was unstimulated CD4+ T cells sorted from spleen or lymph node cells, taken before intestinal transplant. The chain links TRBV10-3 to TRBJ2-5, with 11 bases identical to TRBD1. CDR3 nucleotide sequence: TGTGCCATCAGTAACACGGACAGGGGGCCTGAGACCCAGTACTTC. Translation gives CAISNTDRGPETQYF.